This is a list of T cell receptor beta chains from one sample in a study of shared clonotypes between healthy human individuals. TCRdb's table, derived via immunoSEQ multiplex PCR, lists solely in-frame clones and lacks some. The top ten hold 0.36% of the sample, which has approximately 1.5 million clones, just under 99% seen once. Sequencing was carried out using naive CD4+ T cells sorted from blood. The receptors originated from a man aged 30 to 45 in good health. The CDR3 runs from the conserved cysteine through the conserved F or W. D genes are given only for firm matches. Where a row states a size, it is once, few, many or the class of an expanded clone; other rows omit it.

size	V	J	D	DNA	CDR3
.	TRBV11-3	TRBJ2-5	TRBD2	TGTGCCAGCAGCCCCGGGGCTAGCGGCGCCCAATACCAAGAGACCCAGTACTTC	CASSPGASGAQYQETQYF
few	TRBV6-1	TRBJ1-1	.	TGTGCCAGCAGTGAATGGGGTGAAGCTTTCTTT	CASSEWGEAFF
.	TRBV29-1	TRBJ2-5	TRBD2	TGCAGCGTTGCCCCTATTAGCGGGAGGGCCAAAGAGACCCAGTACTTC	CSVAPISGRAKETQYF
.	TRBV9	TRBJ2-6	.	TGTGCCAGCAGCGTATTTTTGACGGTTGGGTCTCTTATTCCCAACGTCCTGACTTTC	CASSVFLTVGSLIPNVLTF
.	TRBV5-1	TRBJ1-2	.	TGCGCCAGCAGCTTGGGGACGTCCTACTATGGCTACACCTTC	CASSLGTSYYGYTF
.	TRBV18	TRBJ1-1	TRBD1	TGTGCCAGCTCACCTCAACAGGGGCTGAACACTGAAGCTTTCTTT	CASSPQQGLNTEAFF
.	TRBV29-1	TRBJ2-1	TRBD1	TGCAGCGTCAGGCAGGGGGCGGGGAACAATGAGCAGTTCTTC	CSVRQGAGNNEQFF
.	TRBV28	TRBJ2-3	TRBD2	TGTGCCAGCAGTTCCCCTAGCGGAAGCACAGATACGCAGTATTTT	CASSSPSGSTDTQYF
.	TRBV6-5	TRBJ2-2	.	TGTGCCAGCAGTTTTCGGGCCGGGGAGCTGTTTTTT	CASSFRAGELFF
.	TRBV5-1	TRBJ2-5	TRBD1	TGCGCCAGCAGCTCCCAGGGGGCGCTCGGAGAGACCCAGTACTTC	CASSSQGALGETQYF
.	TRBV9	TRBJ2-1	.	TGTGCCAGCAGCGTAGTCGGCCAAAGCTCCTACAATGAGCAGTTCTTC	CASSVVGQSSYNEQFF
once	TRBV15	TRBJ1-4	.	TGTGCCACCAGCGTAGGTCTGAGTAATGAAAAACTGTTTTTT	CATSVGLSNEKLFF
.	TRBV5-6	TRBJ2-3	TRBD2	TGTGCCAGCAGTCGCAGGACTAGCGGGAAATTCACAGATACGCAGTATTTT	CASSRRTSGKFTDTQYF
.	TRBV28	TRBJ1-2	TRBD1	TGTGCCAGCAGCGACAGGGGGCGTGTTGGCTACACCTTC	CASSDRGRVGYTF
.	TRBV4-1	TRBJ2-1	.	TGCGCCAGCAGCCTTAGCGGCCTCGCCTACAATGAGCAGTTCTTC	CASSLSGLAYNEQFF
.	TRBV18	TRBJ2-1	.	TGTGCCAGCTCACCACCGGGCGCAAGATACAATGAGCAGTTCTTC	CASSPPGARYNEQFF
once	TRBV7-2	TRBJ1-5	.	TGTGCCAGCAGCCTGAGGGGAGGAGGTCAGCCCCAGCATTTT	CASSLRGGGQPQHF
once	TRBV2	TRBJ2-5	.	TGTGCCAGCGGGCTGGTCCAAGAGACCCAGTACTTC	CASGLVQETQYF
.	TRBV7-6	TRBJ2-7	TRBD2	TGTGCCAGCAGCCGGGACGCTAGCGGGAGTTACGAGCAGTACTTC	CASSRDASGSYEQYF
.	TRBV20-1	TRBJ2-7	.	TGCAGTGCTAGGGACGGGGAGCAGTACTTC	CSARDGEQYF
.	TRBV2	TRBJ2-2	.	TGTGCCAGCAGTTCCCGGAATATTCGGACGACCGGGGAGCTGTTTTTT	CASSSRNIRTTGELFF
once	TRBV5-1	TRBJ1-1	TRBD1	TGCGCCAGCAGCGTCCTAACAGGGGACAACACTGAAGCTTTCTTT	CASSVLTGDNTEAFF
.	TRBV5-4	TRBJ2-7	TRBD1	TGTGCCAGCAGCAGGGGACAGGGGGTCGTTGGCCCTTACGAGCAGTACTTC	CASSRGQGVVGPYEQYF
.	TRBV7-2	TRBJ2-7	TRBD2	TGTGCCAGCAGCCCTTCCGGGACTAGCGGGAGACAGTACTTC	CASSPSGTSGRQYF
.	TRBV25-1	TRBJ2-5	.	TGTGCCAGCAGGGAAGGAGGGCGGGAGACCCAGTACTTC	CASREGGRETQYF
.	TRBV6-5	TRBJ1-1	TRBD1	TGTGCCACTCGTGGTGACAGGGGGAACACTGAAGCTTTCTTT	CATRGDRGNTEAFF
.	TRBV29-1	TRBJ2-4	.	TGCAGCGTTAGACAAAACATTCAGTACTTC	CSVRQNIQYF
once	TRBV7-2	TRBJ1-1	TRBD1	TGTGCCAGCAGCGTAACCGGGACAGGGGAACAAGCTTTCTTT	CASSVTGTGEQAFF
.	TRBV10-3	TRBJ2-7	TRBD1	TGTGCCATCACCCTCGACAGGGGGCTAAGCGAGCAGTACTTC	CAITLDRGLSEQYF
once	TRBV5-1	TRBJ1-1	.	TGCGCCAGCAGCTTGGATGTCCAGGGTCGGGGGACTGAAGCTTTCTTT	CASSLDVQGRGTEAFF
.	TRBV5-1	TRBJ1-2	TRBD1	TGCGCCAGCAGCACCGGAGGGGGACAGGCGTACTATGGCTACACCTTC	CASSTGGGQAYYGYTF
.	TRBV7-6	TRBJ1-3	.	TGTGCCAGCAGCTTAGTATCTCCTGGAAACACCATATATTTT	CASSLVSPGNTIYF
.	TRBV2	TRBJ1-4	TRBD1	TGTGCCAGCAGTGGGACAGGGAATGAAAAACTGTTTTTT	CASSGTGNEKLFF
.	TRBV14	TRBJ2-1	.	TGTGCCAGCAGCCCGCTTCGAGGGAGTACCTACAATGAGCAGTTCTTC	CASSPLRGSTYNEQFF
.	TRBV5-4	TRBJ2-5	TRBD2	TGTGCCAGCAGGCCGGGTAGCGGGAGCTTAGAGACCCAGTACTTC	CASRPGSGSLETQYF
.	TRBV7-2	TRBJ2-3	.	TGTGCCAGCAGCTTAGCGCACGCTAGCACAGATACGCAGTATTTT	CASSLAHASTDTQYF
.	TRBV4-1	TRBJ2-2	TRBD2	TGCGCCAGCAGCCAACTAGCGGGAGCGGGCGGGGAGCTGTTTTTT	CASSQLAGAGGELFF
.	TRBV19	TRBJ2-1	.	TGTGCCAGTAGTCCTGTGGGCGGGGGCGAGCAGTTCTTC	CASSPVGGGEQFF
once	TRBV5-1	TRBJ2-1	.	TGCGCCAGCAGCTTGGGGGTCACGGTGGACAATGAGCAGTTCTTC	CASSLGVTVDNEQFF
.	TRBV11-3	TRBJ2-2	.	TGTGCCAGCAGCTCCTCTGCGATCCCCGGGGAGCTGTTTTTT	CASSSSAIPGELFF
.	TRBV9	TRBJ2-1	.	TGTGCCAGCAGCGTAGGGGTAGGGGGGAGCTCCTACAATGAGCAGTTCTTC	CASSVGVGGSSYNEQFF
.	TRBV9	TRBJ2-3	.	TGTGCCAGCAGCGTAGAAGGGATCAGTACAGATACGCAGTATTTT	CASSVEGISTDTQYF
once	TRBV5-8	TRBJ2-7	.	TGTGCCAGCCCCCCCCTGCGGTCGAGGTCCGAGCAGTACTTC	CASPPLRSRSEQYF
.	TRBV5-1	TRBJ1-3	TRBD1	TGCGCCAGCAGCCTCCTGGGACAGGGAAGAGAAAACACCATATATTTT	CASSLLGQGRENTIYF
.	TRBV9	TRBJ2-3	.	TGTGCCAGCAGCGTAGTTCCCACATCCACAGATACGCAGTATTTT	CASSVVPTSTDTQYF
.	TRBV5-1	TRBJ2-3	TRBD2	TGCGCCAGCAGCCACCAACGGGCTAGCGGGACTACAGATACGCAGTATTTT	CASSHQRASGTTDTQYF
.	TRBV9	TRBJ1-5	TRBD1	TGTGCCAGCAGCCGACGTCCTACAGGGGATCAGCCCCAGCATTTT	CASSRRPTGDQPQHF
.	TRBV29-1	TRBJ2-1	.	TGCAGCGTTGAGCGGGGACCGTACGACAATGAGCAGTTCTTC	CSVERGPYDNEQFF
.	TRBV11-2	TRBJ2-1	.	TGTGCCAGCAGTCAAAGTCTGAGTTTAGGGAACAATGAGCAGTTCTTC	CASSQSLSLGNNEQFF
.	TRBV14	TRBJ1-5	.	TGTGCCAGCAGCCAAGGAGTCGTGGGTAATCAGCCCCAGCATTTT	CASSQGVVGNQPQHF
.	TRBV5-4	TRBJ2-2	.	TGTGCCAGCAGCTTTAAGCTATCCGGGGAGCTGTTTTTT	CASSFKLSGELFF
.	TRBV29-1	TRBJ2-7	TRBD2	TGCAGCGTTGGGACTAGCGGGAGGAGGGACGAGCAGTACTTC	CSVGTSGRRDEQYF
once	TRBV2	TRBJ1-5	.	TGTGCCAGCAGTGAAGTCGGGACCGTTAGTAAATTAAGCAATCAGCCCCAGCATTTT	CASSEVGTVSKLSNQPQHF
.	TRBV7-9	TRBJ1-3	.	TGTGCCAGCAGTTACGAGTTACTCTCTGGAAACACCATATATTTT	CASSYELLSGNTIYF
.	TRBV7-4	TRBJ2-7	.	TGTGCCAGCACTCTCAAAAGCGGGACAAACTCCTACGAGCAGTACTTC	CASTLKSGTNSYEQYF
.	TRBV7-9	TRBJ2-3	TRBD2	TGTGCCAGCAGCCCACCGACTAGCCGCACAGATACGCAGTATTTT	CASSPPTSRTDTQYF
.	TRBV6-5	TRBJ2-7	.	TGTGCCAGCAGCAATGCAGCAGGAATAAGTTACGAGCAGTACTTC	CASSNAAGISYEQYF
.	TRBV10-2	TRBJ1-5	.	TGCGCCAGCAGTGAGGCGGGTGGGGGGGCTAATCGTCAGCCCCAGCATTTT	CASSEAGGGANRQPQHF
.	TRBV29-1	TRBJ2-3	TRBD1	TGCAGCGTTCGGACAGGGGCGGCAGATACGCAGTATTTT	CSVRTGAADTQYF
.	TRBV2	TRBJ2-7	.	TGTGCCAGCAGGCTAGTAGCAGGTTACGAGCAGTACTTC	CASRLVAGYEQYF